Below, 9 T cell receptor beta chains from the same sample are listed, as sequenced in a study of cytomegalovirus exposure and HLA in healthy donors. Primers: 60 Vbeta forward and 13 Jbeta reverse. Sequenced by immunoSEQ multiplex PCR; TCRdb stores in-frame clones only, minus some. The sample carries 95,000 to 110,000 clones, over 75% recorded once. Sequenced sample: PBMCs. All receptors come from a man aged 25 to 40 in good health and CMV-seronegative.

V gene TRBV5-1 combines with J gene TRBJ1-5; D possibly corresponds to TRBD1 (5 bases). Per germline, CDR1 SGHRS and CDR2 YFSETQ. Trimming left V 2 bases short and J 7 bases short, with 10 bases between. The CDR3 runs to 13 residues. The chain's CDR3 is CASSLGWGQPQHF. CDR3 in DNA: TGCGCCAGCAGCTTAGGCTGGGGCCAGCCCCAGCATTTT.

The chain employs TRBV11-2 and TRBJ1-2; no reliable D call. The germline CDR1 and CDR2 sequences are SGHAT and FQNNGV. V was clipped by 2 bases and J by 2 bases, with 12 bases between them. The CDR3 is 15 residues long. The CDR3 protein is CASSLRGDPNYGYTF. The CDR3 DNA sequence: TGTGCCAGCAGCTTACGCGGGGATCCCAACTATGGCTACACCTTC.

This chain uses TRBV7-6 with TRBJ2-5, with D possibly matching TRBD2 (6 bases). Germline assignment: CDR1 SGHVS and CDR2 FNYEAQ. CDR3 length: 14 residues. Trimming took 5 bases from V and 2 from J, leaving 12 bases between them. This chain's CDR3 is CASSPLAYQETQYF. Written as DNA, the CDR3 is TGTGCCAGCAGCCCTCTAGCGTATCAAGAGACCCAGTACTTC. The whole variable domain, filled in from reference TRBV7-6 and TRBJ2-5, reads GAGVSQSPRYKVTKRGQDVALRCDPISGHVSLYWYRQALGQGPEFLTYFNYEAQQDKSGLPNDRFSAERPEGSISTLTIQRTEQRDSAMYRCASSPLAYQETQYFGPGTRLLVL.

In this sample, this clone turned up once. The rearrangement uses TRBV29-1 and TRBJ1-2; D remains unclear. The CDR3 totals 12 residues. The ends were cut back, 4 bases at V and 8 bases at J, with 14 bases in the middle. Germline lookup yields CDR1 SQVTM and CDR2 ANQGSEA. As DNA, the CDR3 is TGCAGCGTTGTGAGGCAGTCCTTCGGCTACACCTTC. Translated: CSVVRQSFGYTF.

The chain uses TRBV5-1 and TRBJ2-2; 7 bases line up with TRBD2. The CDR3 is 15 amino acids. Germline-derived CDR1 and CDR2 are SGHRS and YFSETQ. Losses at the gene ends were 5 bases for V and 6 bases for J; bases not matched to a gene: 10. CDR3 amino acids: CASSPLRGDAGELFF. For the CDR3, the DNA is TGCGCCAGCAGTCCCCTCCGGGGGGACGCCGGGGAGCTGTTTTTT. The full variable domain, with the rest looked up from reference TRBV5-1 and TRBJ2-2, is KAGVTQTPRYLIKTRGQQVTLSCSPISGHRSVSWYQQTPGQGLQFLFEYFSETQRNKGNFPGRFSGRQFSNSRSEMNVSTLELGDSALYLCASSPLRGDAGELFFGEGSRLTVL.

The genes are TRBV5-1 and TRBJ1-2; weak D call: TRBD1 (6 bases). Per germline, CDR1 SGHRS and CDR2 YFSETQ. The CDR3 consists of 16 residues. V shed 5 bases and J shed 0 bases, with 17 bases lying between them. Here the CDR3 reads CASRARGQPTNYGYTF. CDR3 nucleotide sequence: TGCGCCAGCAGGGCCCGCGGACAGCCTACTAACTATGGCTACACCTTC.

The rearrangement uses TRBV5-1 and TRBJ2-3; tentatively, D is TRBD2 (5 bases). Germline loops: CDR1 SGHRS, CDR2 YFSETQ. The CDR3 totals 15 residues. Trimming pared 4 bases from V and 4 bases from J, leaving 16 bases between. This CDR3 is CASSLPRTSPDTQYF. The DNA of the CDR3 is TGCGCCAGCAGCCTCCCGCGGACTTCGCCAGATACGCAGTATTTT.

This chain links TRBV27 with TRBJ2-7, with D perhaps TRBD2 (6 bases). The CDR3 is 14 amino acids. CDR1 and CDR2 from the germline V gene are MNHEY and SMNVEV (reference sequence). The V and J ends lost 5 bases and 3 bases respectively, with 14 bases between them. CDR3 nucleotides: TGTGCCAGCAGTCCCGGGACGGGGGTCTACGAGCAGTACTTC. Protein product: CASSPGTGVYEQYF.

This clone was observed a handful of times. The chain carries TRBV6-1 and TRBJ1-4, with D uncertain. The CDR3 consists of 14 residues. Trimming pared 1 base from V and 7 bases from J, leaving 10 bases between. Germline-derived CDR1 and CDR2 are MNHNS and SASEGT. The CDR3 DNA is TGTGCCAGCAGTGAAGGGCCAGGCGCTGAAAAACTGTTTTTT. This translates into CASSEGPGAEKLFF.